Presented here are 8 T cell receptor beta chains from one specimen sequenced in a study of CDR3 diversity in severe acne. TCRdb re-called the PCR reads through MiXCR, storing one row per CDR3 protein. The table records approximately 79,000 distinct CDR3 sequences, about half of them present only once. The specimen was blood. These receptors were taken from a male donor in good health, serving as a control.

This clonotype has ten or more counts. The J gene is TRBJ1-1, the V gene TRBV7-2; D remains unclear. Germline values: CDR1 SGHTA, CDR2 FQGNSA. Deletions cut 2 bases from V and 4 bases from J, with 11 bases between. The CDR3 is 14 residues long. The CDR3 loop reads CASSLIVSGTEAFF. The CDR3 DNA reads as TGTGCCAGCAGCTTAATAGTATCGGGCACTGAAGCTTTCTTT. The complete variable domain, with remaining parts taken from reference TRBV7-2 and TRBJ1-1, reads GAGVSQSPSNKVTEKGKDVELRCDPISGHTALYWYRQSLGQGLEFLIYFQGNSAPDKSGLPSDRFSAERTGGSVSTLTIQRTQQEDSAVYLCASSLIVSGTEAFFGQGTRLTVV.

Regarding this clonotype: A much larger clone is a single base away; this may be a read error. V usage is TRBV15 and J usage is TRBJ1-6, with 7 positions matching TRBD1. The germline CDR1 and CDR2 sequences are LNHNV and YYDKDF (reference sequence). The CDR3 extends over 14 amino acids. CDR3 sequence reads: CATGRDRENSPLHF. The CDR3 nucleotides read TGTGCCACCGGCAGAGACAGGGAAAATTCACCCCTCCACTTT.

The rearrangement joins TRBV6-4 to TRBJ2-3; 9 bases map to TRBD2. Germline-derived CDR1 and CDR2 are MRHNA and SNTAGT. The CDR3 has 14 residues. After removal of 8 bases from V and 11 bases from J, the junction contained 14 bases not matched to a gene. In DNA form, the CDR3 reads TGTGCCAGCGGTGCGCTAGCGGGGTCTGACGAGCAGTATTTT. Its translation is CASGALAGSDEQYF.

This clonotype has at least ten counts. The gene calls are TRBV6-1 and TRBJ1-2, with 7 bases lining up with TRBD1. The CDR3 is made up of 17 amino acids. V lost 8 bases to trimming and J lost 1 base; unmatched junction nucleotides: 16. Looked up from germline, CDR1 is MNHNS and CDR2 is SASEGT. Here the CDR3 reads CASHPTTGTALNYGYTF. In nucleotides, the CDR3 is TGTGCCAGCCACCCAACGACAGGGACCGCCCTTAACTATGGCTACACCTTC.

In this sample, this clonotype turned up a few times. V is TRBV29-1 and J is TRBJ1-2; D uncertain. Trimming took off 4 bases at V and 14 bases at J, with 11 bases between the two ends. CDR3 size: 9 residues. Germline V CDR1 and CDR2: SQVTM, ANQGSEA. CDR3 protein: CSVGAGGTF. CDR3 in DNA: TGCAGCGTTGGGGCCGGTGGTACCTTC.

The chain employs TRBV19 and TRBJ2-1, with a tentative D call TRBD2 (6 bases). Trimming cost V 6 bases and J 7 bases, with 22 bases left between them. The CDR3 is 16 amino acids. Germline CDR1 LNHDA, CDR2 SQIVND (reference sequence). CDR3 amino acids: CASSIAGLTSGNEQFF. CDR3 DNA sequence: TGTGCCAGTAGCATTGCGGGGCTCACTTCAGGGAATGAGCAGTTCTTC.

The rearrangement joins TRBV4-1 to TRBJ2-5; TRBD1 or TRBD2 may be the D gene (5 bases each). CDR3 length: 16 amino acids. In germline, CDR1 is MGHRA, CDR2 YSYEKL. V was clipped by 0 bases and J by 4 bases, with 15 bases between them. The CDR3 DNA reads TGCGCCAGCAGCCAAGAACCGACGGGACGGAGAGAGACCCAGTACTTC. Encoded protein: CASSQEPTGRRETQYF.

V is TRBV7-6 and J is TRBJ2-7; D tentatively reads TRBD1 or TRBD2 (6 bases each). Germline CDR1 and CDR2: SGHVS and FNYEAQ. The length of the CDR3 is 15 residues. The V and J ends lost 6 bases and 3 bases respectively, with 18 bases between them. CDR3 nucleotides: TGTGCCAGCAGTTTATACGGGGGCGTTGGCTACGAGCAGTACTTC. Protein sequence: CASSLYGGVGYEQYF.